The 9 T cell receptor beta chains presented below share a single source sample, sequenced in a study of cytomegalovirus exposure and HLA in healthy donors. Primers included in the PCR were 60 Vbeta and 13 Jbeta primers. TCRdb's copy holds only in-frame clones and misses some; the assay was immunoSEQ multiplex PCR. The repertoire holds approximately 150,000 clones, with approximately 79% as singletons. What was sequenced was PBMCs. All receptors come from a woman in her twenties or thirties in good health and CMV-seronegative.

J is TRBJ1-2 and V is TRBV5-6; D gene uncertain. This CDR3 comprises 13 residues. The germline gives CDR1 SGHDT, CDR2 YYEEEE. V was trimmed by 1 base and J by 7 bases, leaving 11 bases between them. CDR3: CASSLKAGSGYTF. CDR3 bases: TGTGCCAGCAGCTTGAAGGCCGGGTCTGGCTACACCTTC.

This chain joins TRBV5-4 and TRBJ1-2; 12 nucleotides match TRBD1. After removal of 0 bases from V and 0 bases from J, the junction contained 0 bases not matched to a gene. The length of the CDR3 is 16 residues. Germline values: CDR1 SGHNT, CDR2 YYREEE (reference sequence). CDR3 nucleotides: TGTGCCAGCAGCTTGGGGGACAGGGGGCCTAACTATGGCTACACCTTC. Its translation is CASSLGDRGPNYGYTF.

The table lists this clone with a count of one. At one of its ends the junction is not consistent with the germline gene, which may arise from a read error. The chain recombines TRBV7-9 with TRBJ1-1; 9 positions agree with TRBD1. The CDR3 totals 14 residues. Germline V lookup: CDR1 SEHNR, CDR2 FQNEAQ (reference sequence). CDR3 protein: CSSSPSTGGTEAFF. DNA for the CDR3: TGTTCCAGCAGCCCATCGACAGGGGGCACTGAAGCTTTCTTT.

The genes are TRBV5-1 and TRBJ2-1; TRBD1 might be the D (6 bases). The CDR3 sequence is 14 residues long. Trimming took off 6 bases at V and 0 bases at J, with 10 bases between the two ends. Germline V lookup: CDR1 SGHRS, CDR2 YFSETQ. CDR3 region: CASKQGPSYNEQFF. As DNA, the CDR3 is TGCGCCAGCAAACAGGGACCCTCCTACAATGAGCAGTTCTTC.

Worth noting for this clone: The sample has other DNA sequences that encode this CDR3 too. The genes are TRBV28 and TRBJ1-2, with D unresolved. The CDR3 length is 12 residues. Germline V CDR1 and CDR2: MDHEN, SYDVKM. Trimming removed 5 bases at V and 4 bases at J, with 8 bases between. CDR3: CASSPGIYGYTF. The CDR3 DNA sequence: TGTGCCAGCAGTCCCGGGATCTATGGCTACACCTTC.

The CDR3 spells CASSHGLRGTGELFF. The CDR3 nucleotides are TGCGCCAGCAGTCATGGGTTAAGGGGGACCGGGGAGCTGTTTTTT. The chain couples TRBV23-1 to TRBJ2-2; possibly TRBD1 for D (6 bases). TRBV23-1 carries the ORF label, with uncertain function. This CDR3 is built from 15 residues. The germline V and J ends were trimmed by 3 bases and 5 bases, with 13 bases remaining between them.

This chain links TRBV10-1 with TRBJ1-5; a weak D match, TRBD1 (6 bases). With 0 bases removed from V and 3 bases from J, the gap between germline ends came to 21 bases. The germline CDR1 and CDR2 sequences are WNHNN and SYGVQD (reference sequence). The CDR3 consists of 19 residues. CDR3 loop: CASSESTKGGGPDNQPQHF. CDR3 DNA sequence: TGCGCCAGCAGTGAGTCGACAAAGGGGGGGGGCCCCGACAATCAGCCCCAGCATTTT.

This chain uses TRBV25-1 with TRBJ2-2; the D gene is possibly TRBD1 (6 bases). Germline V CDR1 and CDR2: MGHDK, SYGVNS. The V end lost 4 bases, the J end lost 4 bases, and 13 bases lay between the germline ends. CDR3 length equals 15 residues. The CDR3 nucleotides are TGTGCCAGCAGTGCAACAGGGTTTTCCACCGGGGAGCTGTTTTTT. Translation gives CASSATGFSTGELFF.

The chain carries TRBV2 and TRBJ2-5; 8 bases agree with TRBD1. Germline V gives CDR1 SNHLY, CDR2 FYNNEI. V lost 4 bases, J lost 5 bases, and 9 bases stayed unmatched. The CDR3 runs 15 residues. The CDR3, as DNA: TGTGCCAGCAGTGTAGACAGGGGTCACGGGGAGACCCAGTACTTC. Its translation: CASSVDRGHGETQYF.